The rows below give T cell receptor beta chains drawn from one sample of a study of OX40 agonist ivuxolimab in advanced cancers. Sequencing used immunoSEQ multiplex PCR; TCRdb keeps in-frame clones, though not all of them. In the table there are tens of thousands of clones, 88% of which are singletons. The sample was CD4+ or CD8+ T cells sorted from blood, taken in a trial of the OX40 agonist ivuxolimab. These receptors were taken from an adult with an advanced solid tumor such as melanoma, head and neck, liver or kidney cancer. The CDR3 runs from the conserved cysteine through the conserved F or W. Fields, in order: D gene, clone size, J gene, V gene, CDR3 protein, CDR3 DNA. A D gene is named only where the DNA matches it firmly. Rows give clone size only sometimes, using once, few, many, or a class for an expanded clone.

D: NA
size: NA
J: TRBJ2-3
V: TRBV9
CDR3: CASSPGGALTDTQYF
DNA: TGTGCCAGCAGCCCCGGCGGGGCTCTGACAGATACGCAGTATTTT

D: NA
size: NA
J: TRBJ1-1
V: TRBV28
CDR3: CASRTGFTEAFF
DNA: TGTGCCAGCAGAACAGGGTTTACTGAAGCTTTCTTT

D: NA
size: NA
J: TRBJ2-7
V: TRBV19
CDR3: CASSTTDGNEQYF
DNA: TGTGCCAGTAGTACAACGGACGGTAACGAGCAGTACTTC

D: TRBD1
size: NA
J: TRBJ2-7
V: TRBV2
CDR3: CASRSGTGSSEQYF
DNA: TGTGCCAGCAGATCCGGGACAGGGTCCTCCGAGCAGTACTTC

D: TRBD1
size: once
J: TRBJ2-1
V: TRBV28
CDR3: CATLDRADNEQFF
DNA: TGTGCCACCCTAGACAGGGCTGACAATGAGCAGTTCTTC

D: NA
size: once
J: TRBJ1-5
V: TRBV11-2
CDR3: CASSLEGGALNQPQHF
DNA: TGTGCCAGCAGCTTAGAGGGGGGGGCCCTAAATCAGCCCCAGCATTTT

D: NA
size: NA
J: TRBJ1-3
V: TRBV7-9
CDR3: CASSSGSSGNTIYF
DNA: TGTGCCAGCAGCTCAGGGAGCTCTGGAAACACCATATATTTT

D: NA
size: NA
J: TRBJ1-3
V: TRBV6-6
CDR3: CASRTHRQASGNTIYF
DNA: TGTGCCAGCAGAACCCATAGGCAAGCCTCTGGAAACACCATATATTTT

D: NA
size: NA
J: TRBJ1-4
V: TRBV5-1
CDR3: CASSFWGGREEKLFF
DNA: TGCGCCAGCAGCTTTTGGGGGGGGCGCGAGGAAAAACTGTTTTTT

D: TRBD1
size: NA
J: TRBJ2-5
V: TRBV5-6
CDR3: CASSFGTGFQETQYF
DNA: TGTGCCAGCAGCTTCGGGACAGGTTTTCAAGAGACCCAGTACTTC

D: NA
size: NA
J: TRBJ1-3
V: TRBV6-5
CDR3: CASSYSWAASGNTIYF
DNA: TGTGCCAGCAGTTACTCTTGGGCAGCGAGCGGAAACACCATATATTTT

D: TRBD1
size: few
J: TRBJ2-7
V: TRBV28
CDR3: CASSRTGGEAYEQYF
DNA: TGTGCCAGCAGTCGGACAGGGGGGGAGGCCTACGAGCAGTACTTC

D: NA
size: NA
J: TRBJ1-1
V: TRBV30
CDR3: CAWGGFGGMNTEAFF
DNA: TGTGCCTGGGGTGGGTTCGGGGGGATGAACACTGAAGCTTTCTTT

D: NA
size: NA
J: TRBJ2-5
V: TRBV5-1
CDR3: CASSLVIEETQYF
DNA: TGCGCCAGCAGCTTGGTAATCGAAGAGACCCAGTACTTC

D: TRBD2
size: NA
J: TRBJ2-3
V: TRBV11-2
CDR3: CASSLWGLATDTQYF
DNA: TGTGCCAGCAGCTTGTGGGGACTAGCAACAGATACGCAGTATTTT

D: NA
size: NA
J: TRBJ2-5
V: TRBV11-2
CDR3: CASSPRDTRNQETQYF
DNA: TGTGCCAGCAGCCCCCGGGACACCCGTAACCAAGAGACCCAGTACTTC

D: NA
size: NA
J: TRBJ1-3
V: TRBV30
CDR3: CAWRTSGNTIYF
DNA: TGTGCCTGGAGAACTTCTGGAAACACCATATATTTT

D: NA
size: NA
J: TRBJ2-5
V: TRBV15
CDR3: CATSPSAGYQETQYF
DNA: TGTGCCACCAGCCCCTCGGCAGGCTACCAAGAGACCCAGTACTTC

D: NA
size: NA
J: TRBJ2-2
V: TRBV19
CDR3: CASSRDTGELFF
DNA: TGTGCCAGTAGTCGGGACACCGGGGAGCTGTTTTTT

D: TRBD2
size: NA
J: TRBJ2-1
V: TRBV7-3
CDR3: CASSLGLAGGDEQFF
DNA: TGTGCCAGCAGCTTAGGCCTAGCGGGAGGGGATGAGCAGTTCTTC

D: NA
size: NA
J: TRBJ2-3
V: TRBV10-2
CDR3: CASRRRTRGRGDTQYF
DNA: TGCGCCAGCAGACGTAGAACAAGGGGGAGAGGTGATACGCAGTATTTT

D: NA
size: NA
J: TRBJ1-6
V: TRBV13
CDR3: CASSRGAGDSPLHF
DNA: TGTGCCAGCAGCCGAGGGGCAGGCGATTCACCCCTCCACTTT

D: TRBD1
size: NA
J: TRBJ1-2
V: TRBV6-5
CDR3: CASKRQGWGYTF
DNA: TGTGCCAGCAAACGACAGGGATGGGGCTACACCTTC

D: TRBD2
size: NA
J: TRBJ2-7
V: TRBV7-9
CDR3: CASSGRLAGDYEQYF
DNA: TGTGCCAGCAGCGGTCGACTAGCGGGAGACTACGAGCAGTACTTC

D: NA
size: NA
J: TRBJ1-1
V: TRBV5-1
CDR3: CASARVQNTEAFF
DNA: TGCGCCAGCGCCCGAGTTCAGAACACTGAAGCTTTCTTT

D: TRBD2
size: NA
J: TRBJ2-1
V: TRBV27
CDR3: CASSPYRTSGVYNEQFF
DNA: TGTGCCAGCAGCCCGTATCGGACTAGCGGGGTTTACAATGAGCAGTTCTTC

D: TRBD2
size: NA
J: TRBJ2-3
V: TRBV5-5
CDR3: CASTGTSGRSTDTQYF
DNA: TGTGCCAGCACGGGGACTAGCGGGAGGAGCACAGATACGCAGTATTTT

D: NA
size: NA
J: TRBJ1-5
V: TRBV28
CDR3: CASSRRSSFSNQPQHF
DNA: TGTGCCAGCAGCCGGCGGAGTAGTTTTAGCAATCAGCCCCAGCATTTT

D: NA
size: few
J: TRBJ1-1
V: TRBV6-5
CDR3: CASSETRATEAFF
DNA: TGTGCCAGCAGTGAAACGAGGGCTACTGAAGCTTTCTTT

D: NA
size: once
J: TRBJ1-5
V: TRBV19
CDR3: CASGFNQPQHF
DNA: TGTGCCAGTGGGTTTAATCAGCCCCAGCATTTT

D: NA
size: NA
J: TRBJ1-5
V: TRBV27
CDR3: CASSLLGGERPQHF
DNA: TGTGCCAGCAGTTTATTAGGCGGCGAGCGGCCCCAGCATTTT

D: NA
size: NA
J: TRBJ2-7
V: TRBV10-1
CDR3: CARQAVRLIHEQYF
DNA: TGCGCCAGACAAGCGGTGCGATTGATCCACGAGCAGTACTTC

D: TRBD1
size: NA
J: TRBJ1-1
V: TRBV28
CDR3: CATSSPAGQDTEAFF
DNA: TGTGCCACATCATCCCCCGCGGGACAGGACACTGAAGCTTTCTTT

D: TRBD1
size: NA
J: TRBJ2-2
V: TRBV19
CDR3: CASQRDREHTGELFF
DNA: TGTGCCAGTCAAAGGGACAGGGAGCACACCGGGGAGCTGTTTTTT

D: NA
size: NA
J: TRBJ2-2
V: TRBV4-1
CDR3: CASSQLGQAGGTGELFF
DNA: TGCGCCAGCAGCCAATTGGGGCAGGCCGGAGGCACCGGGGAGCTGTTTTTT

D: NA
size: NA
J: TRBJ2-3
V: TRBV30
CDR3: CAWSVGQSNTDTQYF
DNA: TGTGCCTGGAGTGTCGGACAGAGCAACACAGATACGCAGTATTTT

D: NA
size: NA
J: TRBJ2-7
V: TRBV18
CDR3: CASSPFLGGEHEQYF
DNA: TGTGCCAGCTCACCATTTTTAGGAGGGGAACACGAGCAGTACTTC

D: NA
size: NA
J: TRBJ2-1
V: TRBV19
CDR3: CASGRWRGFDEQFF
DNA: TGTGCCAGTGGCCGATGGAGAGGTTTCGATGAGCAGTTCTTC

D: NA
size: NA
J: TRBJ2-1
V: TRBV1
CDR3: CTSSHVWTGTSGRGLFYNEQFF
DNA: TGCACCAGCAGCCATGTGTGGACCGGGACTAGCGGGAGGGGATTGTTCTACAATGAGCAGTTCTTC

D: NA
size: NA
J: TRBJ2-7
V: TRBV6-6
CDR3: CASRTPTLGEEYF
DNA: TGTGCCAGCAGAACACCTACCCTTGGGGAAGAGTACTTC

D: TRBD1
size: NA
J: TRBJ2-5
V: TRBV13
CDR3: CASSLPQGAKTQYF
DNA: TGTGCCAGCAGCTTACCACAGGGGGCCAAGACCCAGTACTTC

D: NA
size: NA
J: TRBJ2-1
V: TRBV28
CDR3: CASNSGNGRNEQFF
DNA: TGTGCCAGCAATTCTGGTAACGGGCGGAATGAGCAGTTCTTC